This T cell receptor (beta chain) stems from a study of blood T cell repertoires in COVID-19. Study as a whole: The origin of the acute and convalescent COVID-19 samples was the United States, Italy and Spain. The analysed material was cDNA or gDNA that came from T cells, B-cell-depleted T cells, or PBMCs.

CDR1 WSHSY and CDR2 SAAADI come from the germline V gene. The germline V and J ends were trimmed by 5 bases and 3 bases, with 17 bases remaining between them. The CDR3 spans 15 residues. Original methodology: Reference gene primers were amplified, and this amplification served to estimate nucleated cell counts. The method was immunoSEQ multiplex PCR; TCRdb's version includes in-frame clones alone and lacks a portion of them. The V and J calls and clone size come from that table; D and trimming were worked out from the DNA. The sample records around 94,000 clones, more than 85% being singletons. Material: peripheral blood. The sequence came from a man between 50 and 59 years old with active or convalescent COVID-19. V gene TRBV10-2 combines with J gene TRBJ2-7, with D perhaps TRBD2 (5 bases). The CDR3, as DNA: TGCGCCAGCAGTCAGGACTCGGCCAACGACTACGAGCAGTACGTC. This gives the protein CASSQDSANDYEQYV.